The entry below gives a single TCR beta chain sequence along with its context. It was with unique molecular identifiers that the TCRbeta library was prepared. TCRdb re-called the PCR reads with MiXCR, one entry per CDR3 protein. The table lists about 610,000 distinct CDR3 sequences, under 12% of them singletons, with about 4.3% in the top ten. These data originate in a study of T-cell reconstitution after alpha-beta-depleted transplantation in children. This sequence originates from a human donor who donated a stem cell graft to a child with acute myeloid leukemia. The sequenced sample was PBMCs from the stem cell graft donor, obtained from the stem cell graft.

The CDR3 nucleotides are TGTGCCAGCAGAAGCGCCGGGACTAGCAGGAATGAGCAGTTCTTC. It is translated as CASRSAGTSRNEQFF. The chain uses TRBV12-3 or TRBV12-4 and TRBJ2-1; the match to TRBD2 covers 9 bases. Germline trimming cut 6 bases from V and 7 bases from J; bases unmatched to any gene: 10. There are 15 residues in the CDR3.